The next 14 T cell receptor beta chains were all read from a single sample in a study of identical twins. Each CDR3 protein is one row after TCRdb ran MiXCR on the 5' RACE reads. The table shows some 1,600,000 distinct CDR3 sequences, with around a third occurring only once. Sequenced input: cord blood. All receptors derive from a newborn girl in good health.

Points on this clonotype: It may be a read error: a sequence one base away is much more abundant. The gene calls are TRBV29-1 and TRBJ2-3; the D is unclear. The CDR3 runs 13 residues. From germline, CDR1 is SQVTM and CDR2 ANQGSEA. Trimming pared 7 bases from V and 2 bases from J, leaving 13 bases between. The CDR3 reads CSASWAVTDTQYF. The CDR3 region has the DNA TGCAGCGCTAGTTGGGCGGTCACAGATACGCAGTATTTT.

A word on this clonotype: A read error may be the cause here, since a much bigger clone is one base away. The chain carries TRBV7-2 and TRBJ1-2; D is undetermined. V lost 5 bases, J lost 1 base, and 8 bases lay in between. This CDR3 has 13 amino acids. From germline, CDR1 is SGHTA and CDR2 FQGNSA. The CDR3 bases are TGTGCCAGCAGCATAGAGATTAACTATGGCTACACCTTC. Protein sequence: CASSIEINYGYTF.

V gene TRBV27 combines with J gene TRBJ2-5; 10 bases match TRBD2. Germline values: CDR1 MNHEY, CDR2 SMNVEV (reference sequence). V shed 1 base and J 11 bases; nucleotides not matched to a gene: 10. This CDR3 comprises 15 residues. Written as DNA, the CDR3 is TGTGCCAGCAGTTTATACCTAGCGGGAGACAATGAGCAGTACTTC. As protein: CASSLYLAGDNEQYF.

A few counts support this clonotype. This chain uses TRBV4-1 with TRBJ2-5; 8 bases agree with TRBD2. Per germline, CDR1 MGHRA and CDR2 YSYEKL. This CDR3 region has 17 residues. V was clipped by 4 bases and J by 1 base; unmatched bases: 11. CDR3 nucleotides: TGCGCCAGCAGCCTATCTTTAGCGGGGATACCCCAAGAGACCCAGTACTTC. It is translated as CASSLSLAGIPQETQYF.

Worth noting for this clonotype: A much larger clone lies one base from this, so it may be a read error. The chain combines TRBV2 with TRBJ2-7, with TRBD1 matching over 7 bases. The CDR3 is 11 residues long. CDR1 and CDR2 from the germline V gene are SNHLY and FYNNEI. With V trimmed by 8 bases and J by 3 bases, 1 base remained unmatched. This chain's CDR3 is CASGQDYEQYF. CDR3 coding DNA: TGTGCCAGCGGACAGGACTACGAGCAGTACTTC. The variable domain in full, with the rest retrieved from reference TRBV2 and TRBJ2-7, is EPEVTQTPSHQVTQMGQEVILRCVPISNHLYFYWYRQILGQKVEFLVSFYNNEISEKSEIFDDQFSVERPDGSNFTLKIRSTKLEDSAMYFCASGQDYEQYFGPGTRLTVT.

The V gene is TRBV20-1, the J gene TRBJ1-1; 8 nucleotides align to TRBD1. The J segment lost 6 bases and the V segment lost 5 bases, leaving 5 bases of the junction unmatched. CDR1 and CDR2 from the germline V gene are DFQATT and SNEGSKA (reference sequence). The CDR3 contains 12 residues. The CDR3 loop is CSARQGAAEAFF. CDR3 nucleotide sequence: TGCAGTGCTCGGCAGGGGGCCGCTGAAGCTTTCTTT.

The rearrangement links TRBV2 to TRBJ2-4, with D possibly matching TRBD2 (6 bases). CDR3 size: 14 residues. V shed 5 bases and J shed 1 base, with 9 bases lying between them. Germline V gene data show CDR1 as SNHLY and CDR2 as FYNNEI. CDR3 residues: CASSYREAKNIQYF. The CDR3 DNA is TGTGCCAGCAGTTACCGGGAGGCCAAAAACATTCAGTACTTC.

There are a few counts of this clonotype. The chain has TRBV7-2 and TRBJ2-1, with D maybe TRBD2 (6 bases). CDR3 size: 18 residues. CDR1 and CDR2 (germline): SGHTA, FQGNSA. V was clipped by 5 bases and J by 0 bases, with 20 bases between them. The CDR3 reads CASSGKAGAGLSYNEQFF. The CDR3 DNA sequence: TGTGCCAGCAGCGGGAAGGCGGGTGCGGGGCTCTCCTACAATGAGCAGTTCTTC.

On this clonotype itself: No conserved phenylalanine or tryptophan ends this CDR3, so it is likely a read error. The limits of the CDR3 on the DNA are not certain, so only TCRdb's listed CDR3 is given. This sequence joins TRBV21-1 and TRBJ2-5; the table's D call, TRBD2, has no DNA check behind it. TRBV21-1 has pseudogene status. With termini counted, the CDR3 has 15 amino acids. The chain's CDR3 is CASSKGEGFRETQYV.

The chain has TRBV11-2 and TRBJ2-1; a possible D gene is TRBD2 (5 bases). With 0 bases removed from V and 7 bases from J, the gap between germline ends came to 16 bases. Per germline, CDR1 SGHAT and CDR2 FQNNGV. The CDR3 totals 16 residues. The chain's CDR3 is CASSLDPSVRGNEQFF. The CDR3 region has the DNA TGTGCCAGCAGCTTAGATCCCAGCGTACGGGGAAATGAGCAGTTCTTC.

V usage is TRBV24-1 and J usage is TRBJ2-1; D is unresolved. The CDR3 covers 12 residues. CDR1 and CDR2 from the germline V gene are KGHDR and SFDVKD. Trimming took off 3 bases at V and 5 bases at J, with 4 bases between the two ends. Written as DNA, the CDR3 is TGTGCCACCAGTGATCGCAACAATGAGCAGTTCTTC. Translation: CATSDRNNEQFF.

This chain links TRBV6-2 or TRBV6-3 with TRBJ2-1, with a weak D call TRBD2 (6 bases). Trimming took 6 bases from V and 0 from J, leaving 12 bases between them. The CDR3 extends over 15 amino acids. CDR1 and CDR2 from the germline V gene are MNHEY and SVGEGT. CDR3 in amino acids: CASRIGGVSYNEQFF. DNA of the CDR3: TGTGCCAGCAGAATCGGGGGAGTCTCCTACAATGAGCAGTTCTTC.

This clonotype was seen repeatedly, ten times or more. The chain links TRBV5-1 to TRBJ2-1; 9 positions agree with TRBD1. Germline CDR1 SGHRS, CDR2 YFSETQ. CDR3 size: 14 residues. Unmatched junction bases numbered 3, after V lost 5 bases and J lost 3 bases. The CDR3 DNA reads TGCGCCAGCAGAACAGGGGGCTTCTACAATGAGCAGTTCTTC. This translates into CASRTGGFYNEQFF.

This chain joins TRBV20-1 and TRBJ1-1; no firm D call. The CDR3 runs to 11 residues. Per the germline V gene, CDR1 is DFQATT and CDR2 is SNEGSKA (reference sequence). V dropped 0 bases and J dropped 6 bases, with 5 bases sitting between them. The CDR3: CSARDGPEAFF. Written as DNA, the CDR3 is TGCAGTGCTAGAGATGGGCCTGAAGCTTTCTTT.